Listed below are T cell receptor beta chains from one sample, sequenced in a study of blood T cell repertoires in COVID-19. Only in-frame clones appear in the TCRdb table, and some are missing; sequencing was by immunoSEQ multiplex PCR. The table shows approximately 300,000 clones, with around nine tenths occurring only once. Sequenced input: PBMCs or T cells enriched from blood (not recorded which). The receptors shown here come from a woman aged 25 to 39 who had recovered from COVID-19. Both conserved end residues are part of each CDR3. The order of the fields is clone size, V gene, CDR3 protein. Clone size, where shown, is once, few, many, or a class for clones that have expanded.

medium-sized	TRBV6-2/TRBV6-3	CASSPRERRGEQYF
once	TRBV2	CAMGLADYNEQFF
NA	TRBV27	CASSSTTSGLGEQFF
few	TRBV27	CASSLKTGGGLNTEAFF
once	TRBV19	CASSIDLTLSGEQFF
NA	TRBV28	CASSSGQENTGELFF
NA	TRBV10-3	CAIGRGEGSYEQYF
NA	TRBV29-1	CSAGQGVTEAFF
NA	TRBV25-1	CASSDLWDRGREKLFF
NA	TRBV6-1	CASSERGPYEQYF
NA	TRBV6-5	CASSLAGQQETQYF
NA	TRBV4-1	CASSPTETGGGGEAFF
NA	TRBV28	CASSFSSGDPSYNEQFF
NA	TRBV28	CASSHFEAFF
NA	TRBV29-1	CSVEDRGGKPYEQYF
few	TRBV20-1	CSASMPVLSGYTF
once	TRBV5-1	CASSLGTANEKLFF
NA	TRBV11-2	CASSLPGTSLGDTQYF